What follows is one T cell receptor (beta chain) and its context. No antigen is known for it. No per-base quality is available; no much larger clone lies one base away. The CDR3 regions of human TCRbeta chains were analyzed by immunosequencing. For the original study's pipeline: Repertoire TCRs were matched against a reference library of SARS-CoV-2-specific TCRs generated with the MIRA antigen-specificity platform. Breadth was defined as the fraction of unique TCRs that were SARS-CoV-2-associated, and depth was defined as the fraction of total T cells that were SARS-CoV-2-associated. Using the MIRA data, each spike-specific TCR was assigned both to the spike region to which the TCR was reactive and to a CD4 or CD8 class. Log10-transformed breadth and depth values were compared by one-way ANOVA with Sidak's multiple comparisons tests. TCRdb carries this immuneACCESS record with in-frame sequences only. Its versions omit some clonotypes, under half of them owing to an unresolved V gene in the studies checked, with the rest unexplained. V and J calls and clone size are as listed in that table; D and trimming were resolved from the DNA. The sample table holds roughly 150,000 clones, of which 85% to 95% were seen once. 1.3% of the sample is in the top ten clones.

This entry comes from a study of T cell responses to AZD1222 COVID-19 vaccine (dated by TCRdb to the early 2020s). Regarding the study in general: Because spike-specific TCR depth and breadth did not differ between the two schedules, AZD1222 recipients who got a second dose at roughly 4 weeks were pooled with those who got a second dose at roughly 12 weeks. TCR sequencing was performed for 230 to 250 trial participants, of whom about 210 were given two doses of AZD1222 and around 26 were given two doses of MenACWY control vaccine. Trial participants were enrolled by age into subgroups of 18-55, 56-69 and 70-plus years, and 148, 28 and 57 TCR-sequenced participants, respectively, were included in these subgroups.

The sample's time point, from its label and the paper: baseline before first vaccination. Vaccinee samples came from UK trials COV001 and COV002, including a single-blind randomized controlled phase 2/3 trial of AZD1222 (ChAdOx1 nCoV-19) in healthy adults. For TCRbeta chain sequencing, PBMC samples from trial participants were taken at day 0 and at day 28 after the second dose. Relative to germline, V is missing 4 bases and J is missing 7 bases, with 5 bases of the junction outside any gene match. In the germline V gene, CDR1 corresponds to SGHTA and CDR2 to FQGNSA. Its CDR3 holds 13 amino acids, cysteine through phenylalanine. Only the CDR3 part of the read is kept: 39 bases, read in frame from the first base. Points the paper makes about the study in general: Participants were mostly white British and included more females than males, and it was suggested by the authors that clonal diversity may have been underestimated. Reportedly, almost half of the unique spike-specific TCRs recognized epitopes lying outside the regions that are mutated in the B.1.351 and B.1.1.7 variants. Only a handful of AZD1222 recipients were SARS-CoV-2 seropositive at baseline, limiting conclusions about previously exposed vaccinees. Vaccine-associated CD4 TCRs spanned the whole spike protein, with dominant responses in regions 160-218 and 743-854. No day 14 peak-response samples were available, so repertoires were characterized only after the peak T cell response. After two AZD1222 doses, spike-specific TCR breadth and depth were significantly higher than at day 0 and than in MenACWY recipients. The 56-69-year group was small, and its depth increase did not reach significance, likely because of low power.

This specimen consisted of peripheral blood, obtained on day 0 of AZD1222 vaccination. The sequence links TRBV7-2 to TRBJ1-2; 8 bases in the junction line up with TRBD1. The origin of this receptor is an adult in good health. The DNA sequence is TGTGCCAGCAGCTCGGACAGGGTTCTTGGCTACACCTTC. Translated, it reads CASSSDRVLGYTF. Full variable domain (CDR3 extended with the reference TRBV7-2 and TRBJ1-2 proteins): GAGVSQSPSNKVTEKGKDVELRCDPISGHTALYWYRQSLGQGLEFLIYFQGNSAPDKSGLPSDRFSAERTGGSVSTLTIQRTQQEDSAVYLCASSSDRVLGYTFGSGTRLTVV.